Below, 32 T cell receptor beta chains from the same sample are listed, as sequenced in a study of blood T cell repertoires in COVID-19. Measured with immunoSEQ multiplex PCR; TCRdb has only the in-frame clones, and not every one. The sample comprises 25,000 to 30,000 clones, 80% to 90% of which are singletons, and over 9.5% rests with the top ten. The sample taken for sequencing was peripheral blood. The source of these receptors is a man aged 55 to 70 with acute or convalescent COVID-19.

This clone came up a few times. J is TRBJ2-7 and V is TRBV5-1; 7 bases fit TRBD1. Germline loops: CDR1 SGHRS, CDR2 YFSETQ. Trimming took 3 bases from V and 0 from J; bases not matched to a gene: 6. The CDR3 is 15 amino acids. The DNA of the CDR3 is TGCGCCAGCAGCTGGGTGACAGGGAGCTCCTACGAGCAGTACTTC. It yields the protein CASSWVTGSSYEQYF.

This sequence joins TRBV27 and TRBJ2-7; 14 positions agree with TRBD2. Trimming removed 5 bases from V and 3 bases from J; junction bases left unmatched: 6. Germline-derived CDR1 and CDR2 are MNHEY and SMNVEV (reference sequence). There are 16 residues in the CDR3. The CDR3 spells CASSTPGTSGSYEQYF. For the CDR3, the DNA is TGTGCCAGCAGTACCCCCGGGACTAGCGGGAGCTACGAGCAGTACTTC.

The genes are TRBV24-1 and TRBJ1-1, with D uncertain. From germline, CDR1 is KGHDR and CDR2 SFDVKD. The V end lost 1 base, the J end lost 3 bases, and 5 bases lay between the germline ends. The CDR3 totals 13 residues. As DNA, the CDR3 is TGTGCCACCAGTGATTTTACAGACACTGAAGCTTTCTTT. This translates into CATSDFTDTEAFF.

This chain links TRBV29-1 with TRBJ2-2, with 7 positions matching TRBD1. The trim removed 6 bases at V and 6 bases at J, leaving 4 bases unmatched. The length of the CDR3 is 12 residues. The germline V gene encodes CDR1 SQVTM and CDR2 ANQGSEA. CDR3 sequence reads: CSVPTGSGELFF. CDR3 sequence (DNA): TGCAGCGTCCCGACAGGGTCCGGGGAGCTGTTTTTT.

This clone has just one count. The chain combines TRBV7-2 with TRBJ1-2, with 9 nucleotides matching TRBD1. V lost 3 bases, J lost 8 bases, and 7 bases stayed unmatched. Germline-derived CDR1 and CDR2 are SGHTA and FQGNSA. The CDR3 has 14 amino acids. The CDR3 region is CASSFHRGQGGYTF. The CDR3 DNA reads TGTGCCAGCAGCTTTCACAGGGGGCAAGGGGGCTACACCTTC.

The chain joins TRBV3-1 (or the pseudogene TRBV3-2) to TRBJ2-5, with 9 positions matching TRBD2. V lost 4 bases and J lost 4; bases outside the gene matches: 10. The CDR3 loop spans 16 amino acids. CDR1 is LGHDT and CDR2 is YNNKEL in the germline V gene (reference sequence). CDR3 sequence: CASSPTRGGGSETQYF. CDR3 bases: TGTGCCAGCAGCCCGACTCGCGGGGGGGGATCAGAGACCCAGTACTTC.

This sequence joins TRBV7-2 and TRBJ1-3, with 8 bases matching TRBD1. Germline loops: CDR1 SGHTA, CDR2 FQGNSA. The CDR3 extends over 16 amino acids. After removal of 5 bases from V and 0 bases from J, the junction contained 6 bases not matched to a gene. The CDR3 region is CASSPGQALSGNTIYF. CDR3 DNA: TGTGCCAGCAGCCCGGGACAGGCCCTCTCTGGAAACACCATATATTTT.

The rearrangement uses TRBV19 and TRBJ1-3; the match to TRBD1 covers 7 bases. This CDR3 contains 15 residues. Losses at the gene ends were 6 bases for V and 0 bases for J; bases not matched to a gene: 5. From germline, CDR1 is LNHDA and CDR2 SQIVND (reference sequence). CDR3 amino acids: CASRQGLNSGNTIYF. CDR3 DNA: TGTGCCAGTAGACAGGGGTTGAACTCTGGAAACACCATATATTTT. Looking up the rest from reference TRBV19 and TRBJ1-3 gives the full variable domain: DGGITQSPKYLFRKEGQNVTLSCEQNLNHDAMYWYRQDPGQGLRLIYYSQIVNDFQKGDIAEGYSVSREKKESFPLTVTSAQKNPTAFYLCASRQGLNSGNTIYFGEGSWLTVV.

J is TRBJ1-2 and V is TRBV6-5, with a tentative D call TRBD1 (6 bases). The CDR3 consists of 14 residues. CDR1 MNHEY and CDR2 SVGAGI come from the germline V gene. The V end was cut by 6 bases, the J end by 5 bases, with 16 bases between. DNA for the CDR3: TGTGCCAGCAGGGGGGCAGGGAGTTTTTATGGCTACACCTTC. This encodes CASRGAGSFYGYTF.

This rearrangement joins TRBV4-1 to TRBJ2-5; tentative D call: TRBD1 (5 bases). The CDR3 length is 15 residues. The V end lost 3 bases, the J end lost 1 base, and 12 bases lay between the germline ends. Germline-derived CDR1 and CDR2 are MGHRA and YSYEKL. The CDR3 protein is CASSQEQGLQETQYF. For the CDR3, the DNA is TGCGCCAGCAGCCAGGAGCAGGGTCTCCAAGAGACCCAGTACTTC.

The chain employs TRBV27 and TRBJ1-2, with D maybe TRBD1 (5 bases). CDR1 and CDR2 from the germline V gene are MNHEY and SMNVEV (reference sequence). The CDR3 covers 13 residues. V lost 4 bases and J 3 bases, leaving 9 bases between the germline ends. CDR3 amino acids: CASSSSGYYGYTF. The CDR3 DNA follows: TGTGCCAGCAGTTCTTCAGGGTACTATGGCTACACCTTC.

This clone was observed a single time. The CDR3 loop reads CSVRLQGATQYF. CDR3 nucleotides: TGCAGCGTCCGTCTACAGGGGGCTACGCAGTATTTT. The rearrangement joins TRBV29-1 to TRBJ2-3, with 9 positions matching TRBD1. The germline CDR1 and CDR2 sequences are SQVTM and ANQGSEA. This CDR3 is 12 amino acids long. J lost 8 bases, V lost 6 bases, and 6 bases had no gene match.

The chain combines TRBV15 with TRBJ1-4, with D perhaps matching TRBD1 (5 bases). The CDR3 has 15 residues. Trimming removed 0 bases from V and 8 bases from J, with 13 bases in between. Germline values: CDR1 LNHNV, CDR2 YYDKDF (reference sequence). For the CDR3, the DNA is TGTGCCACCAGCAGAGACAGGGAGGTATGGGAAAAACTGTTTTTT. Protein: CATSRDREVWEKLFF.

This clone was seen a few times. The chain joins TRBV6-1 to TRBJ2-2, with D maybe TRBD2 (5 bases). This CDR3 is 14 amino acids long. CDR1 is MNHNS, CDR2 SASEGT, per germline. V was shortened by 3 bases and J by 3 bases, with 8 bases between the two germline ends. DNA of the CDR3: TGTGCCAGCAGTGAGAGGGCCGACACCGGGGAGCTGTTTTTT. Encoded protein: CASSERADTGELFF.

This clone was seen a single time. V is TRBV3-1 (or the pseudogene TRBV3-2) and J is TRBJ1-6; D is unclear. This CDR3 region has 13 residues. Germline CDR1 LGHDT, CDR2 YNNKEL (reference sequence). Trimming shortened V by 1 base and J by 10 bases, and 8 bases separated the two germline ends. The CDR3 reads CASSQGSGSPLHF. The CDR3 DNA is TGTGCCAGCAGCCAAGGGAGTGGGTCACCCCTCCACTTT.

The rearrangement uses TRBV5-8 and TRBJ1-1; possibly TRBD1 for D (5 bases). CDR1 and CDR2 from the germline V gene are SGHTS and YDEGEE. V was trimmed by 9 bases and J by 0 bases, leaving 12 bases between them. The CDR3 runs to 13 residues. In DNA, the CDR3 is TGTGCCAACCAACGACAGCTGAACACTGAAGCTTTCTTT. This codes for CANQRQLNTEAFF. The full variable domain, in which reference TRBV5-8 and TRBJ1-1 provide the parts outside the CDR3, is EAGVTQSPTHLIKTRGQQATLRCSPISGHTSVYWYQQALGLGLQFLLWYDEGEERNRGNFPPRFSGRQFPNYSSELNVNALELEDSALYLCANQRQLNTEAFFGQGTRLTVV.

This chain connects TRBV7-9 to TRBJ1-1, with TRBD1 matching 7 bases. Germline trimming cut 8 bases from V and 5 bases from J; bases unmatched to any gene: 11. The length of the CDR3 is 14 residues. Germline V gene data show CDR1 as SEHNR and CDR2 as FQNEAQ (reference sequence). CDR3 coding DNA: TGTGCCAGCGGCCCTCGGGACAGAGGTACTGAAGCTTTCTTT. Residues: CASGPRDRGTEAFF.

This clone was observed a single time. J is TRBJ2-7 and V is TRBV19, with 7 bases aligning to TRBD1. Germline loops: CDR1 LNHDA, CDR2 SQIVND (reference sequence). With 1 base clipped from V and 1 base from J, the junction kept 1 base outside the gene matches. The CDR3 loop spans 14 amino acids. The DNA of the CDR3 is TGTGCCAGTAGTATAGCGACAGGGTCCTACGAGCAGTACTTC. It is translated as CASSIATGSYEQYF.

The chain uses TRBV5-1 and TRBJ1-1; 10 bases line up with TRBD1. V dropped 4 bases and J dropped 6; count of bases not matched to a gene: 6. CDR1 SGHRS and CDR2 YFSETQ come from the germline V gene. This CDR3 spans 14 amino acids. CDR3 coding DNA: TGCGCCAGCAGCCCATCGACAGGGGGCTCTGAAGCTTTCTTT. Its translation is CASSPSTGGSEAFF.

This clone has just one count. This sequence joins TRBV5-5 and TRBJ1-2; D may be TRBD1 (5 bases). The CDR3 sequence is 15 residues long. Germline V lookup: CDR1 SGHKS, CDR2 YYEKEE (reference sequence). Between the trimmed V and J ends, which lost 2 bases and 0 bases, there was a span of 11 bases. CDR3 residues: CASSFGQGSNYGYTF. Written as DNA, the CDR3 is TGTGCCAGCAGCTTTGGCCAGGGTTCTAACTATGGCTACACCTTC.

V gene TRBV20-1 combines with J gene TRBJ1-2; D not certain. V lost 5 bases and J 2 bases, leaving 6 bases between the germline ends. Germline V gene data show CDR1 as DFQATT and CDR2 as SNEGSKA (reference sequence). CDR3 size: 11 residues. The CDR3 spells CSAHANYGYTF. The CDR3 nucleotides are TGCAGTGCTCACGCGAACTATGGCTACACCTTC.

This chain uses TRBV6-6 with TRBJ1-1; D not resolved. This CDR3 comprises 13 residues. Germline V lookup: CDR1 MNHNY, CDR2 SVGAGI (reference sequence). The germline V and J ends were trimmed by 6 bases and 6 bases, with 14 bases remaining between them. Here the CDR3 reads CASSPRVGPEAFF. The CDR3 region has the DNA TGTGCCAGCAGCCCTCGTGTTGGGCCTGAAGCTTTCTTT.

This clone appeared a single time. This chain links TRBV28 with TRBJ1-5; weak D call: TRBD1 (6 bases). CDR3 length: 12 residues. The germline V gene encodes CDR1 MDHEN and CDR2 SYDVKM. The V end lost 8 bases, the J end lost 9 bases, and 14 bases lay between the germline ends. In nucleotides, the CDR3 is TGTGCCAGCCGACAGGTGTCCGGGCCCCAGCATTTT. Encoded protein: CASRQVSGPQHF.

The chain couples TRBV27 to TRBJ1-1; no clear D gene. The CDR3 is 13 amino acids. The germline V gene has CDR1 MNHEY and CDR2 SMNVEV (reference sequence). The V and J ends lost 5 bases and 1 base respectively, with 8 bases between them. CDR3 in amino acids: CASSLRENTEAFF. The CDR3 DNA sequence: TGTGCCAGCAGTCTCCGGGAGAACACTGAAGCTTTCTTT.

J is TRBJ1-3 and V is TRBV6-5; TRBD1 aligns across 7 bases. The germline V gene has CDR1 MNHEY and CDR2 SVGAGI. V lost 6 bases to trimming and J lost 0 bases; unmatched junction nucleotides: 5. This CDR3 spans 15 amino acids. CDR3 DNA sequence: TGTGCCAGCAGAACAGGGGAACTCTCTGGAAACACCATATATTTT. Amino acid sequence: CASRTGELSGNTIYF.

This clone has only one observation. The CDR3 DNA reads as TGTGCCAGCAGTCCAATAGCGGGAAGATTCTACGAGCAGTACTTC. Translation: CASSPIAGRFYEQYF. This rearrangement joins TRBV6-6 to TRBJ2-7, with 8 bases that match TRBD2. The length of the CDR3 is 15 residues. The J segment lost 3 bases and the V segment lost 5 bases, leaving 9 bases of the junction unmatched. The germline V gene has CDR1 MNHNY and CDR2 SVGAGI (reference sequence).

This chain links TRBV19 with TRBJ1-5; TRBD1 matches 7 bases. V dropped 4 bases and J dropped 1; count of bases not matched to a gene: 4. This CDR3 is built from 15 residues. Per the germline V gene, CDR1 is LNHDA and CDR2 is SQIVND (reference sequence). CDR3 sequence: CASSTSGQSNQPQHF. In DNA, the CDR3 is TGTGCCAGTAGTACATCGGGACAGAGCAATCAGCCCCAGCATTTT. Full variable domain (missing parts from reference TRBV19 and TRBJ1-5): DGGITQSPKYLFRKEGQNVTLSCEQNLNHDAMYWYRQDPGQGLRLIYYSQIVNDFQKGDIAEGYSVSREKKESFPLTVTSAQKNPTAFYLCASSTSGQSNQPQHFGDGTRLSIL.

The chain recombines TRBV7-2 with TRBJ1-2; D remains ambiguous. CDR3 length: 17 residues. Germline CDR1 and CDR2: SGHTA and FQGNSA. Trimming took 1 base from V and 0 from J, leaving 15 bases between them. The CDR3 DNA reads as TGTGCCAGCAGCTTAGGAGTAGGAGGACCTCCTAACTATGGCTACACCTTC. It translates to CASSLGVGGPPNYGYTF. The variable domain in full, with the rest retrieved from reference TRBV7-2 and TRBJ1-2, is GAGVSQSPSNKVTEKGKDVELRCDPISGHTALYWYRQSLGQGLEFLIYFQGNSAPDKSGLPSDRFSAERTGGSVSTLTIQRTQQEDSAVYLCASSLGVGGPPNYGYTFGSGTRLTVV.

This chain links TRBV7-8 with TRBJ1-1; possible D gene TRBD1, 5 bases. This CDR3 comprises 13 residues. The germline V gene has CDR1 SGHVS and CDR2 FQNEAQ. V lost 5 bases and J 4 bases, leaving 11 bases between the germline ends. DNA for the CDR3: TGTGCCAGCAGCCCCAGGGAGGGCACTGAAGCTTTCTTT. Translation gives CASSPREGTEAFF.

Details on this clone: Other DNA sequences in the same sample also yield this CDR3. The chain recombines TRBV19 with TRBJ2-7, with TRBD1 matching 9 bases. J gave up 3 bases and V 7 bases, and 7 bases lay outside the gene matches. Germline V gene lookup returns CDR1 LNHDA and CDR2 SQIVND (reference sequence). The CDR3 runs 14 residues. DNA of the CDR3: TGTGCCAGTACCCCGACAGGGGGTATCTACGAGCAGTACTTC. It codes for CASTPTGGIYEQYF.

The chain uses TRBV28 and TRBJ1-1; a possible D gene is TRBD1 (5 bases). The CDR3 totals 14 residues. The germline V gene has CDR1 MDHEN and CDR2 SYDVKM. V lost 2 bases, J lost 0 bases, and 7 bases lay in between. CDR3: CASSLGGVNTEAFF. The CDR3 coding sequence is TGTGCCAGCAGTTTAGGGGGGGTGAACACTGAAGCTTTCTTT.

The CDR3 coding sequence is TGCGCCAGCAGTGAGTCGGTGGGACAGGGGGAAAAACTGTTTTTT. Protein product: CASSESVGQGEKLFF. The V and J genes are TRBV10-1 and TRBJ1-4, with 10 bases that match TRBD1. Trimming at V came to 0 bases and at J to 8 bases, leaving 3 bases not matched to a gene. The CDR3 consists of 15 residues. From germline, CDR1 is WNHNN and CDR2 SYGVQD (reference sequence).